This passage covers 10 T cell receptor beta chains from one sample sequenced in a study of control samples from healthy donors and cancer patients. The protocol was immunoSEQ multiplex PCR, while the TCRdb copy is restricted to in-frame clones and leaves out a portion. Of approximately 70,000 clones listed, approximately 83% are singletons. Sequenced material: blood. All receptors derive from a man aged 55 to 70 in good health.

The genes are TRBV2 and TRBJ1-4; a weak D match, TRBD1 (5 bases). CDR1 is SNHLY, CDR2 FYNNEI, per germline. V was pared by 4 bases and J by 5 bases, with 11 bases between. CDR3 length equals 14 residues. CDR3 nucleotide sequence: TGTGCCAGCAGTGCACAGGTCGGGAATGAAAAACTGTTTTTT. This codes for CASSAQVGNEKLFF.

This sequence joins TRBV29-1 and TRBJ2-7; D perhaps matches TRBD1 (6 bases). V was shortened by 0 bases and J by 5 bases, with 11 bases between the two germline ends. Germline values: CDR1 SQVTM, CDR2 ANQGSEA. The CDR3 runs to 13 residues. The DNA of the CDR3 is TGCAGCGTTGAAGAGGGGACACAGCACGAGCAGTACTTC. It translates to CSVEEGTQHEQYF.

The chain recombines TRBV4-2 with TRBJ2-4; D gene ambiguous. Germline lookup yields CDR1 LGHNA and CDR2 YNFKEQ. The CDR3 is made up of 13 amino acids. V was pared by 0 bases and J by 7 bases, with 7 bases between. CDR3 amino acids: CASSQDFRNIQYF. The CDR3 DNA reads TGTGCCAGCAGCCAAGACTTCAGGAACATTCAGTACTTC.

This chain joins TRBV4-3 and TRBJ2-7; perhaps TRBD2 as D (5 bases). Germline V gene data show CDR1 as LGHNA and CDR2 as YSLEER. The CDR3 runs to 15 residues. Trimming took off 0 bases at V and 4 bases at J, with 13 bases between the two ends. The CDR3 loop is CASSQDHFGEYEQYF. CDR3 coding DNA: TGCGCCAGCAGCCAAGACCATTTCGGGGAGTACGAGCAGTACTTC.

This chain uses TRBV11-3 with TRBJ2-1; D assignment may be TRBD1 or TRBD2 (6 bases each). CDR1 and CDR2 (germline): SGHNT, YENEEA. The CDR3 covers 16 residues. The ends were cut back, 1 base at V and 10 bases at J, with 20 bases in the middle. CDR3 DNA: TGTGCCAGCAGCTTAGTGCGGGGCAGGGGAGTAGGGGAGCAGTTCTTC. It yields the protein CASSLVRGRGVGEQFF.

V gene TRBV6-1 combines with J gene TRBJ1-5; D is ambiguous. The CDR3 totals 13 residues. Germline V CDR1 and CDR2: MNHNS, SASEGT. Trimming left V 1 base short and J 4 bases short, with 5 bases between. Here the CDR3 reads CASSEDGNQPQHF. The CDR3 DNA reads as TGTGCCAGCAGTGAAGACGGAAATCAGCCCCAGCATTTT.

This CDR3 reads CASSLGAGSSYNEQFF. The CDR3 DNA sequence: TGTGCCAGCAGCTTGGGAGCGGGGAGCTCCTACAATGAGCAGTTCTTC. The chain is built from TRBV5-4 and TRBJ2-1; 7 bases match TRBD2. Germline assignment: CDR1 SGHNT and CDR2 YYREEE (reference sequence). Unmatched junction bases numbered 3, after V lost 0 bases and J lost 0 bases. The CDR3 is 16 residues long.

V gene TRBV3-1 (or the pseudogene TRBV3-2) combines with J gene TRBJ2-5, with TRBD2 matching over 14 bases. Per the germline V gene, CDR1 is LGHDT and CDR2 is YNNKEL (reference sequence). This CDR3 is built from 16 residues. The V gene end was trimmed by 4 bases and the J gene end by 5 bases; junction bases not matched to a gene: 6. The CDR3 region has the DNA TGTGCCAGCAGCCTCGGACTAGCGGGAGGCTCGGAGACCCAGTACTTC. Protein product: CASSLGLAGGSETQYF.

V gene TRBV4-3 combines with J gene TRBJ1-2; D uncertain. The CDR3 length is 16 residues. From germline, CDR1 is LGHNA and CDR2 YSLEER. The V and J ends lost 1 base and 0 bases respectively, with 12 bases between them. In DNA form, the CDR3 reads TGCGCCAGCAGCCAAGTAGGTCAGGCAGCTAACTATGGCTACACCTTC. It translates to CASSQVGQAANYGYTF.

This chain connects TRBV30 to TRBJ2-7, with a possible D match to TRBD1 (5 bases). The V gene's germline CDR1 is GTSNPN and CDR2 SVGIG (reference sequence). V was shortened by 0 bases and J by 1 base, with 22 bases between the two germline ends. This CDR3 has 18 residues. CDR3 in DNA: TGTGCCTGGAGTGTAAGGGTAGGTGCAGCGAGGACATCCTACGAGCAGTACTTC. Translated, it gives CAWSVRVGAARTSYEQYF. Using reference TRBV30 and TRBJ2-7 for the parts outside the CDR3, the full variable domain is SQTIHQWPATLVQPVGSPLSLECTVEGTSNPNLYWYRQAAGRGLQLLFYSVGIGQISSEVPQNLSASRPQDRQFILSSKKLLLSDSGFYLCAWSVRVGAARTSYEQYFGPGTRLTVT.